This TCR beta chain was recorded in a study of blood T cell repertoires in COVID-19. Study information: The samples span acute and convalescent COVID-19 from the United States, Italy and Spain. PBMCs, B-cell-depleted T cells, or T cells provided the cDNA or gDNA that made up the material.

One Seattle source followed patients from active infection through their disease course. In the original workflow: Estimated nucleated cell counts came from reference gene primer amplification. The protocol was immunoSEQ multiplex PCR, while the TCRdb copy is restricted to in-frame clones and leaves out a portion. V, J and clone size reflect that table, while D and trimming were determined from the DNA. The table records over 150,000 clones, about 85% of them present only once. The V gene lost 6 bases and the J gene lost 8 bases, with 10 bases spanning the gap. The CDR3 runs 11 residues. This clone was seen a single time.

This rearrangement joins TRBV23-1 to TRBJ1-2; TRBD1 is a possible D gene (6 bases). TRBV23-1 is known as an ORF, though its function is uncertain. This clonotype was sampled from a man older than 75 with COVID-19, enrolled during active disease. Sequencing was carried out using peripheral blood. In nucleotides, the CDR3 is TGCGCCAGCAGGGGGACACACGGCTACACCTTC. Translated: CASRGTHGYTF.